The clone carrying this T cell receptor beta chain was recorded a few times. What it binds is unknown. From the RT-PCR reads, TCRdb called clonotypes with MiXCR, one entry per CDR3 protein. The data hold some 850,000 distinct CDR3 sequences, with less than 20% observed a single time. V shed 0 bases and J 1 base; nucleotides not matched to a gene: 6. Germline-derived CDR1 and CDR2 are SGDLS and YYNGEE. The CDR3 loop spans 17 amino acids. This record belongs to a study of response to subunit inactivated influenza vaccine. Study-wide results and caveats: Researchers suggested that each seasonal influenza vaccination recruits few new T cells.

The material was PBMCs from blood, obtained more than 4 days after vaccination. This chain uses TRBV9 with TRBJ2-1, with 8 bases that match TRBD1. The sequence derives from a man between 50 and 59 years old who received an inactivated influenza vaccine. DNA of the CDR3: TGTGCCAGCAGCGTAGGTAGGCGGACAGGGTCCTACAATGAGCAGTTCTTC. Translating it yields CASSVGRRTGSYNEQFF.